The T cell receptor (beta chain) described here comes from a study of neurological immune-mediated disorders (dated by TCRdb to between 2017 and 2020). For context, the study as a whole: Peripheral blood TCR-beta repertoires from patients with HTLV-I-associated myelopathy (HAM/TSP), patients with multiple sclerosis, and healthy controls were compared in the study using UMI-based sequencing. The approximately 98 TCR-beta libraries included longitudinal samples, technical triplicates and paired sorted CD4+ and CD8+ T-cell subsets alongside PBMC samples. Longitudinal HAM/TSP and healthy donors were sampled at 3 time-points each (about 3-40 month intervals). The cohort was made up of 60 to 75 subjects, consisting of some 15 HAM/TSP patients, 34 multiple sclerosis patients and 20 healthy controls. What the research found in general, with its limitations: TCR clonal expansion was highest in HAM/TSP patients and lowest in MS patients, with MS patients falling below even healthy controls. Expanded clones from different subjects shared no identical CDR3 amino acid sequences, which suggests that TCR-beta repertoires were private in all groups.

Concerning this clonotype itself: Its antigen is not yet known. The record has no base qualities; no much larger clone is one base away.

The sample's time point label is to be understood as: longitudinal time-point 1 (baseline). For unsorted PBMC libraries, 2 million PBMCs were used after storage in RNAlater at -80 degrees C until RNA extraction. PBMCs were separated from peripheral blood using Ficoll-Hypaque density gradient centrifugation and then cryopreserved in liquid nitrogen. A distance of 10 bases separates the germline ends of V and J, which lose 6 bases and 4 bases respectively. The CDR3 contains 13 residues, cysteine and phenylalanine counted. This entry keeps only the CDR3 DNA: 39 bases, framed from base 1. Looking up the germline V gene yields CDR1 KGHSH and CDR2 LQKENI. cDNA was synthesized by template-switch 5'RACE using a primer carrying a 10-nucleotide random unique molecular identifier by which each TCR transcript was tagged. Every sequencing run covered 15-18 subjects and yielded more than 160 million TCR-beta sequences. The RNeasy kit was used for extraction of total RNA. The KAPA Real-time Library Amplification kit was used to amplify TCR-beta VDJ regions with primers for the TCR constant region and the 5'RACE anchor. Sample indexes and Illumina adaptors were added in a first PCR, after which library yield was increased in a second PCR. The roughly 650 bp TCR product was size-selected on a 2% E-gel SizeSelection system after Ampure bead purification. Before pooling, libraries had their quality checked on a Bioanalyzer, their concentration measured with Qubit, and their quantity determined with the Kapa Library Quantification kit. Libraries were sequenced paired-end 2 x 150 bp on an Illumina HiSeq 2500. To increase sequence diversity, about 25-31% phiX was spiked into each library pool. Under the source paper's analysis protocol: The quality-filtered reads were processed with the UMI-based MiGEC pipeline, whose error correction step removed more than 80% of the raw TCR sequences. IMGT germline references were used for aligning VDJ genes, and each clonotype was defined as a unique CDR3 amino acid sequence together with its V-J genes. Clonal expansion, Shannon diversity, and CDR3 relatedness (CalcPairwiseDistances, ClusterSamples) were evaluated with VDJtools, and phylogenetic trees were built with CLCbio workbench. A clone was classed as expanded if it had 8 or more unique UMIs, a cutoff based on coefficient-of-variation modelling across technical triplicates. Through fastp at Q25 and MiXCR, TCRdb rebuilt clones from the public reads, retaining in-frame beta chains. For every CDR3 protein sequence, its rows merge into one entry that carries the most common genes and DNA. The V and J calls were determined by TCRdb, not by the authors. The table for this sample lists some 77,000 distinct CDR3 sequences; roughly 15% of them were counted only once. The leading ten clones occupy 4.6% of the sample.

Here the chain combines TRBV18 and TRBJ2-1, with no confident D gene call. The clonotype was recovered from a female donor with HTLV-1-associated myelopathy (HAM/TSP). Source material: PBMCs. The sequenced DNA: TGTGCCAGCTCGCCGGACCGTTACAATGAGCAGTTCTTC. This translates into CASSPDRYNEQFF.